The present T cell receptor beta chain was sequenced within a study of blood T cells in healthy people across ages. The V gene end was trimmed by 0 bases and the J gene end by 8 bases; junction bases not matched to a gene: 16. CDR3 length: 17 amino acids. CDR1 is DFQATT, CDR2 SNEGSKA, per germline (reference sequence). The use of a sample-barcoded 5' primer and a J-beta primer mix characterized a second PCR of roughly 7 to 12 cycles. TCRdb ran MiXCR on the 5' RACE reads and lists one entry per CDR3 protein. The sample consists of approximately 960,000 distinct CDR3 sequences, almost 30% of them appearing once. This clonotype occurred a few times. The same data also contributed to another study, on T cells of mothers and their children. This second study notes: Reads obtained per mother exceeded 8.5 million TCR beta CDR3 reads, with approximately 3 million obtained per child. Comparable shaping of TCR recombination output by thymic selection was observed in related and unrelated pairs. Researchers report slightly higher, though non-significant, overlap in related mother-child pairs than in unrelated pairs.

The chain joins TRBV20-1 to TRBJ1-2; 9 bases are a match to TRBD1. The sequencing sample was made of blood. The source is a woman aged 35 to 49 in good health. The CDR3, as DNA: TGCAGTGCTAGAGATGAGGGGTGGAAGACAGGGGGAACAGGCTACACCTTC. This sequence encodes CSARDEGWKTGGTGYTF.